These 26 T cell receptor beta chains originate from one sample sequenced in a study of CD8 T cells in ankylosing spondylitis. Study-wide findings and caveats: Within ankylosing spondylitis blood, a TCR beta motif made up of seven to nine highly homologous variants appeared to be characteristic.

TCRdb called the 5' RACE reads again in MiXCR, with one record for every CDR3 protein. The sample contains around 540,000 distinct CDR3 sequences, more than 9.5% of which appear only once. These receptors' targets are unknown. The sample consisted of blood, either unsorted or a sorted T cell fraction (not recorded which). The receptors come from a male donor with ankylosing spondylitis.

This clonotype was seen a few times. This chain uses TRBV24-1 with TRBJ2-1, with TRBD2 identical over 7 bases. In germline, CDR1 is KGHDR, CDR2 SFDVKD. The CDR3 runs to 15 residues. V dropped 9 bases and J dropped 7; count of bases not matched to a gene: 14. The CDR3 loop reads CATSTFGTKGNEQFF. In nucleotides, the CDR3 is TGTGCCACCTCCACCTTCGGGACTAAAGGTAATGAGCAGTTCTTC.

This clonotype was seen a handful of times. This chain connects TRBV24-1 to TRBJ2-5; 9 bases fit TRBD1. The J segment lost 4 bases and the V segment lost 4 bases, leaving 6 bases of the junction unmatched. This CDR3 has 15 residues. The germline gives CDR1 KGHDR, CDR2 SFDVKD. CDR3 amino acids: CATSDPTGGGETQYF. CDR3 bases: TGTGCCACCAGTGACCCGACAGGGGGAGGAGAGACCCAGTACTTC.

The sample holds a few counts of this clonotype. V is TRBV7-2 and J is TRBJ2-1; 7 bases align to TRBD2. After removal of 1 base from V and 3 bases from J, the junction contained 3 bases not matched to a gene. The CDR3 is made up of 15 amino acids. The germline V gene has CDR1 SGHTA and CDR2 FQGNSA. The chain's CDR3 is CASSLGGSFYNEQFF. CDR3 nucleotide sequence: TGTGCCAGCAGCTTAGGCGGGAGTTTCTACAATGAGCAGTTCTTC.

The table lists this clonotype with a few counts. The V and J genes are TRBV20-1 and TRBJ2-7; 9 bases align to TRBD2. V lost 1 base, J lost 3 bases, and 7 bases stayed unmatched. The germline gives CDR1 DFQATT, CDR2 SNEGSKA (reference sequence). The CDR3 sequence is 15 residues long. The CDR3 reads CSARGVLAGSYEQYF. The CDR3 DNA follows: TGCAGTGCTAGAGGGGTCCTAGCGGGGAGCTACGAGCAGTACTTC.

This clonotype was seen a few times. The chain carries TRBV7-9 and TRBJ1-2; no clear D gene. The CDR3 sequence is 12 residues long. Trimming removed 2 bases from V and 8 bases from J, with 9 bases in between. CDR1 SEHNR and CDR2 FQNEAQ come from the germline V gene (reference sequence). This CDR3 is CASSLNERGYTF. For the CDR3, the DNA is TGTGCCAGCAGCTTAAATGAGAGAGGCTACACCTTC.

This clonotype was counted a few times. This chain links TRBV6-1 with TRBJ2-7; no reliable D call. CDR1 MNHNS and CDR2 SASEGT come from the germline V gene. The length of the CDR3 is 15 residues. Trimming removed 6 bases at V and 4 bases at J, with 19 bases between. CDR3 nucleotides: TGTGCCAGCAGCAACCCGCAACGGGTCGCGTACGAGCAGTACTTC. As protein: CASSNPQRVAYEQYF.

J is TRBJ2-5 and V is TRBV7-2; the D is unclear. The CDR3 extends over 16 amino acids. Between the trimmed V and J ends, which lost 1 base and 2 bases, there was a span of 14 bases. CDR1 and CDR2 (germline): SGHTA, FQGNSA. CDR3 in DNA: TGTGCCAGCAGCTTAGGCCTGGGCAGTGCACAAGAGACCCAGTACTTC. Protein product: CASSLGLGSAQETQYF.

This clonotype was counted at least ten times. This rearrangement joins TRBV5-1 to TRBJ2-3; 8 nucleotides align to TRBD2. The V gene's germline CDR1 is SGHRS and CDR2 YFSETQ. Germline trimming cut 4 bases from V and 4 bases from J; bases unmatched to any gene: 23. This CDR3 contains 20 residues. In nucleotides, the CDR3 is TGCGCCAGCAGCCCCCGCGGGGTGCGAGATACAGCGGGAGCCCCAGATACGCAGTATTTT. This encodes CASSPRGVRDTAGAPDTQYF.

This clonotype was detected many times. The chain uses TRBV2 and TRBJ2-3; D is undetermined. The germline gives CDR1 SNHLY, CDR2 FYNNEI. Trimming stripped 4 bases from V and 6 bases from J, with 11 bases between. The CDR3 runs 13 residues. As DNA, the CDR3 is TGTGCCAGCAGTGGAGAGACGGCGGATACGCAGTATTTT. Protein sequence: CASSGETADTQYF.

This clonotype was recorded at least ten times. This sequence joins TRBV29-1 and TRBJ2-1; D may be TRBD1 (5 bases). The V end lost 6 bases, the J end lost 4 bases, and 16 bases lay between the germline ends. The CDR3 has 14 amino acids. Germline-derived CDR1 and CDR2 are SQVTM and ANQGSEA. The CDR3 protein is CSVEQETRYNEQFF. The CDR3 nucleotides are TGCAGCGTGGAACAGGAGACTCGGTACAATGAGCAGTTCTTC.

The chain uses TRBV6-5 and TRBJ1-4, with D unresolved. The V gene's germline CDR1 is MNHEY and CDR2 SVGAGI. This CDR3 has 15 amino acids. Between the trimmed V and J ends, which lost 4 bases and 2 bases, there was a span of 11 bases. The CDR3 DNA reads TGTGCCAGCAGTTCTACCCGAGGGACTAATGAAAAACTGTTTTTT. The encoded protein is CASSSTRGTNEKLFF.

This clonotype was seen a few times. This chain connects TRBV5-6 to TRBJ1-2, with 7 positions matching TRBD1. Germline V gives CDR1 SGHDT, CDR2 YYEEEE. The CDR3 is made up of 13 amino acids. With 4 bases clipped from V and 4 bases from J, the junction kept 4 bases outside the gene matches. In DNA, the CDR3 is TGTGCCAGCAGCAAGGGACAGCTCTATGGCTACACCTTC. It codes for CASSKGQLYGYTF.

This clonotype was counted ten times or more. This chain joins TRBV15 and TRBJ2-2, with D tentatively TRBD2 (6 bases). Germline V lookup: CDR1 LNHNV, CDR2 YYDKDF (reference sequence). V dropped 1 base and J dropped 4 bases, with 13 bases sitting between them. The CDR3 totals 16 residues. The DNA of the CDR3 is TGTGCCACCAGCAGAGGGGAGGTTTCGGTCACCGGGGAGCTGTTTTTT. The encoded protein is CATSRGEVSVTGELFF.

V is TRBV16 and J is TRBJ1-5, with D unresolved. Germline values: CDR1 KGHSY, CDR2 FQNENV. The CDR3 extends over 16 amino acids. Trimming removed 0 bases from V and 1 base from J, with 10 bases in between. The CDR3 DNA follows: TGTGCCAGCAGCCAATCCTCGGGTCTGAGCAATCAGCCCCAGCATTTT. The encoded protein is CASSQSSGLSNQPQHF.

This clonotype occurred once. This chain links TRBV5-5 with TRBJ1-6; 7 nucleotides agree with TRBD1. J was trimmed by 9 bases and V by 5 bases; bases with no gene match: 5. The V gene's germline CDR1 is SGHKS and CDR2 YYEKEE (reference sequence). This CDR3 region has 13 residues. The CDR3, as DNA: TGTGCCAGCAGACAGGGGTCGAGTTCACCCCTCCACTTT. Translated: CASRQGSSSPLHF.

The chain has TRBV5-1 and TRBJ2-3, with TRBD2 identical over 10 bases. Losses at the gene ends were 4 bases for V and 1 base for J; bases not matched to a gene: 9. This CDR3 is built from 17 residues. Germline CDR1 reads SGHRS; CDR2 reads YFSETQ. This chain's CDR3 is CASSAKTGTSGTDTQYF. CDR3 nucleotide sequence: TGCGCCAGCAGCGCGAAAACCGGGACTAGCGGCACAGATACGCAGTATTTT.

V is TRBV29-1 and J is TRBJ2-3; 7 bases fit TRBD2. This CDR3 is built from 14 residues. V shed 6 bases, J shed 4 bases, and the junction held 10 bases outside the gene matches. The germline V gene has CDR1 SQVTM and CDR2 ANQGSEA. The CDR3, as DNA: TGCAGCGTCCCAAGCGGGGTAGCCGCAGATACGCAGTATTTT. Its translation: CSVPSGVAADTQYF.

The sample holds a few counts of this clonotype. The J gene is TRBJ1-1, the V gene TRBV12-3 or TRBV12-4, with D unclear. The CDR3 has 15 amino acids. Trimming took 0 bases from V and 2 from J, leaving 10 bases between them. The CDR3 sequence is CASSLAGPVNTEAFF. CDR3 in DNA: TGTGCCAGCAGTTTAGCAGGGCCGGTTAACACTGAAGCTTTCTTT.

The rearrangement joins TRBV4-2 to TRBJ1-6; tentative D call: TRBD1 (5 bases). The CDR3 has 16 amino acids. CDR1 and CDR2 from the germline V gene are LGHNA and YNFKEQ. The ends were cut back, 4 bases at V and 5 bases at J, with 15 bases in the middle. The DNA for the CDR3 is TGTGCCAGCAGCCGGGGGGTGCAACTTCATAATTCACCCCTCCACTTT. Residues: CASSRGVQLHNSPLHF.

The gene calls are TRBV30 and TRBJ2-2; D is possibly TRBD1 (6 bases). The germline V gene has CDR1 GTSNPN and CDR2 SVGIG (reference sequence). The V and J ends lost 3 bases and 0 bases respectively, with 11 bases between them. The CDR3 extends over 15 amino acids. The CDR3 nucleotides are TGTGCCTGGAGAGAACGGACAGCGAACACCGGGGAGCTGTTTTTT. Protein: CAWRERTANTGELFF.

The V call is TRBV25-1, the J call TRBJ1-3; the D gene is possibly TRBD1 (5 bases). Germline V gene sequence: CDR1 MGHDK, CDR2 SYGVNS. The CDR3 is made up of 17 amino acids. Trimming took off 4 bases at V and 0 bases at J, with 16 bases between the two ends. Here the CDR3 reads CASSGLSDSYSGNTIYF. CDR3 bases: TGTGCCAGCAGTGGGCTATCAGACAGCTACTCTGGAAACACCATATATTTT.

This clonotype has just one count. A much larger clone differs from this one at a single base, so this may be a read error. The chain is built from TRBV29-1 and TRBJ1-1; D gene ambiguous. CDR1 SQVTM and CDR2 ANQGSEA come from the germline V gene. V was clipped by 7 bases and J by 4 bases, with 16 bases between them. The CDR3 runs 13 residues. CDR3 sequence (DNA): TGCAGCGGAGTGGGTATGCCGGGCACTGAAGCTTTCTTT. Translation: CSGVGMPGTEAFF.

The V gene is TRBV27, the J gene TRBJ1-3; no reliable D call. V was clipped by 2 bases and J by 0 bases, with 2 bases between them. Germline lookup yields CDR1 MNHEY and CDR2 SMNVEV (reference sequence). This CDR3 contains 13 residues. The DNA for the CDR3 is TGTGCCAGCAGTTTACTCTCTGGAAACACCATATATTTT. Its translation is CASSLLSGNTIYF.

This clonotype was counted ten times or more. The rearrangement links TRBV4-2 to TRBJ2-1, with TRBD2 matching over 13 bases. Germline CDR1 LGHNA, CDR2 YNFKEQ. V trimming: 4 bases; J trimming: 5 bases; junction bases outside the gene matches: 5. This CDR3 contains 16 residues. As DNA, the CDR3 is TGTGCCAGCAGCCCGCCCGGGACTAGCGGGGACAATGAGCAGTTCTTC. Amino acids: CASSPPGTSGDNEQFF.

This clonotype has just a few counts. The rearrangement uses TRBV5-1 and TRBJ2-1, with TRBD2 matching over 7 bases. After removal of 3 bases from V and 2 bases from J, the junction contained 5 bases not matched to a gene. The length of the CDR3 is 15 residues. From germline, CDR1 is SGHRS and CDR2 YFSETQ. CDR3 in DNA: TGCGCCAGCAGCTCGTTACGGGGGGCCTACAATGAGCAGTTCTTC. This codes for CASSSLRGAYNEQFF.

This clonotype was seen at least ten times. The chain recombines TRBV5-1 with TRBJ1-1; a possible D gene is TRBD1 (6 bases). The CDR3 spans 14 residues. Germline CDR1 SGHRS, CDR2 YFSETQ. V lost 0 bases to trimming and J lost 7 bases, with 13 bases between them. Written as DNA, the CDR3 is TGCGCCAGCAGCTTGGAAGACAGGCTTTTTGAAGCTTTCTTT. Translation: CASSLEDRLFEAFF.